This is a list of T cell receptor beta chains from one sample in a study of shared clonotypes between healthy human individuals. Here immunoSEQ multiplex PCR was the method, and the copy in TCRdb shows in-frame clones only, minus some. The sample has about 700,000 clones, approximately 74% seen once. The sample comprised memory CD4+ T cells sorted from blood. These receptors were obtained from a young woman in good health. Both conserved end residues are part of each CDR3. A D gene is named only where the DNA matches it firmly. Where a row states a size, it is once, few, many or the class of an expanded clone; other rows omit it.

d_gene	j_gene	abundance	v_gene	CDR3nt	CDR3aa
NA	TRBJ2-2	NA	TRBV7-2	TGTGCCAGCAGCGGAAGCGGGCGTCGGGACACCGGGGAGCTGTTTTTT	CASSGSGRRDTGELFF
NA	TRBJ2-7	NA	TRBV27	TGTGCCAGCAGCCCCACACGAGACTCCTTTTTCTCCTACGAGCAGTACTTC	CASSPTRDSFFSYEQYF
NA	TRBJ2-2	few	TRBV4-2	TGTGCCAGCAGCCAAGTTGAGTCCCCGGAGCTGTTTTTT	CASSQVESPELFF
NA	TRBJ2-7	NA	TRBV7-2	TGTGCCAGCAGCCCTAGGGTCTGGAATGAGCAGTACTTC	CASSPRVWNEQYF
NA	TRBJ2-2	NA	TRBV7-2	TGTGCCAGCAGCCGACAGAACCTGAACACCGGGGAGCTGTTTTTT	CASSRQNLNTGELFF
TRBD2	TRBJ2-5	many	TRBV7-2	TGTGCCAGCAGCAAGACTAGCGGGGGGTTTGAGACCCAGTACTTC	CASSKTSGGFETQYF
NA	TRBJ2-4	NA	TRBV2	TGTGCCAGCAGTGTCATGGTAGCCAAAAACATTCAGTACTTC	CASSVMVAKNIQYF
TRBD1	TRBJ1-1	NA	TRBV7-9	TGTGCCAGCAGAAGGGACAGGGGGGCCACTGAAGCTTTCTTT	CASRRDRGATEAFF
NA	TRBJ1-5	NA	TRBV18	TGTGCCAGCTCACCCCTCGGGGGCACTGGGCAGCCCCAGCATTTT	CASSPLGGTGQPQHF
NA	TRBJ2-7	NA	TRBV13	TGTGCCAGCAGCTTCCTTTCGGTTCGGGCAGACGAGCAGTACTTC	CASSFLSVRADEQYF
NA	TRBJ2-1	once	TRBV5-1	TGCGCCAGCAGGGTCGGAGTTGGGGAAAGGGGGTACGCTGAGCAGTTCTTC	CASRVGVGERGYAEQFF
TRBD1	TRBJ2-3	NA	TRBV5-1	TGCGCCAGCAGCCCGGGGGACAGGGACGCAGATACGCAGTATTTT	CASSPGDRDADTQYF
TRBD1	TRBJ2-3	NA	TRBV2	TGTGCCAGCACCGGACAGGGGTTGGGCACAGATACGCAGTATTTT	CASTGQGLGTDTQYF
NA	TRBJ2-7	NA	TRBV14	TGTGCCAGCAGTCGGACAGCCAGCTCCTACGAGCAGTACTTC	CASSRTASSYEQYF
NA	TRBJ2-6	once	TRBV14	TGTGCCAGCAGCCAAATGGCAGGGTCTCCTGGGGCCAACGTCCTGACTTTC	CASSQMAGSPGANVLTF
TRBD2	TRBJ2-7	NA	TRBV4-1	TGCGCCAGCAGCCAAGTAGGGGGTAGAGCGGGAGGGGATGAGCAGTACTTC	CASSQVGGRAGGDEQYF
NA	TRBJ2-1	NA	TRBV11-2	TGTGCCAGCAGCTTAGTGGGTCCTAGTGGGACCTACAATGAGCAGTTCTTC	CASSLVGPSGTYNEQFF
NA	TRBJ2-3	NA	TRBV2	TGTGCCAGCAGCCCCTTAACTAGTGGCACAGATACGCAGTATTTT	CASSPLTSGTDTQYF
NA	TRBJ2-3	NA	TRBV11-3	TGTGCCAGCAGCTCAGGCACAGATACGCAGTATTTT	CASSSGTDTQYF
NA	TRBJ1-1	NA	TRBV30	TGTGCCTGGACTCTATGGGAGCCTGAAGCTTTCTTT	CAWTLWEPEAFF
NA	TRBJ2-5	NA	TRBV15	TGTGCCACCAGCAATGCTCCTGGGGAGACCCAGTACTTC	CATSNAPGETQYF
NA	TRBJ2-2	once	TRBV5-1	TGCGCCAGCAGCCCGACGGCAGAAGCGAACACCGGGGAGCTGTTTTTT	CASSPTAEANTGELFF
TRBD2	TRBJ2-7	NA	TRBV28	TGTGCCAGCAGCCCTGGACTAGCGGGAGAGTCTTCCGAGCAGTACTTC	CASSPGLAGESSEQYF
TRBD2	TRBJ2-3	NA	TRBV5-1	TGCGCCAGCAGCTTGGCGACTAGCGGGAGGACGCCGCCGGGGCAGTATTTT	CASSLATSGRTPPGQYF
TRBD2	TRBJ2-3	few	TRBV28	TGTGCCAGCAGTCCCGGACTAGCGGGAGGAGGTGCGAAAGATACGCAGTATTTT	CASSPGLAGGGAKDTQYF
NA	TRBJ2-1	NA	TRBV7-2	TGTGCCAGCAGCCCGACAGTGTACAATGAGCAGTTCTTC	CASSPTVYNEQFF
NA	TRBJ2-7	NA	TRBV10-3	TGTGCCATCGGAAGCTCCTACGAGCAGTACTTC	CAIGSSYEQYF
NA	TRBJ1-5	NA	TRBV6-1	TGTGCCAGCAGTGGGACGGTCGGTATCCAGCCCCAGCATTTT	CASSGTVGIQPQHF
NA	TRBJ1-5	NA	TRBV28	TGTGCCAGCAGAGACAGCAATCAGCCCCAGCATTTT	CASRDSNQPQHF
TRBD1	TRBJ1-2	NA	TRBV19	TGTGCCAGTAGTGCCTCCCGGGACAGGCACAAAAATGACTATGGCTACACCTTC	CASSASRDRHKNDYGYTF
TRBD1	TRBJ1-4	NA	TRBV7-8	TGTGCCAGCAGCTTATTAACGGTCAATTCCGGGACAGGGTTTGAAAAACTGTTTTTT	CASSLLTVNSGTGFEKLFF
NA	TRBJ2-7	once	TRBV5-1	TGCGCCAGCAGCTTGGGGGCAGGGGAGACCTACGAGCAGTACTTC	CASSLGAGETYEQYF
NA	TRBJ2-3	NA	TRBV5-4	TGTGCCAGCAGCCCGGATATTGGCACAGATACGCAGTATTTT	CASSPDIGTDTQYF
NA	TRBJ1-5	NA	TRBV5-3	TGTGCCAGCAGCACGGACGGGAATCAGCCCCAGCATTTT	CASSTDGNQPQHF
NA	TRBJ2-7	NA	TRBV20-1	TGCAGTGCAAAGGGGCCGGGCGGGCAGTACTTC	CSAKGPGGQYF
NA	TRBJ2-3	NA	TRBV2	TGTGCCAGCACAGGGACTCGGACAGATACGCAGTATTTT	CASTGTRTDTQYF
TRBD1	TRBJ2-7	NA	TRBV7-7	TGTGCCAGCAGCTCGGACAGGGAAGGCGAGCAGTACTTC	CASSSDREGEQYF
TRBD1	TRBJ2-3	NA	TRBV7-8	TGTGCCAGCAGCTTAACAGGGGTTTCTAGCACAGATACGCAGTATTTT	CASSLTGVSSTDTQYF
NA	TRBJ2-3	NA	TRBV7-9	TGTGCCAGCAGCTTACTCTGGAGAACTAGCACAGATACGCAGTATTTT	CASSLLWRTSTDTQYF
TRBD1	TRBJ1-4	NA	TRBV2	TGTGCCAGCAGTGAATCCTCAGGGGGCAATGAAAAACTGTTTTTT	CASSESSGGNEKLFF
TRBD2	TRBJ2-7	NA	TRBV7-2	TGTGCCAGCAGCTCCGACAAGCGGGAACCCAGGTACGAGCAGTACTTC	CASSSDKREPRYEQYF
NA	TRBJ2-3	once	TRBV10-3	TGTGCCATCAGTGAGTCGACACTAGATACGCAGTATTTT	CAISESTLDTQYF
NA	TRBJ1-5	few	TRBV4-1	TGCGCCAGCAGCCGACGACAGACTGATCAGCCCCAGCATTTT	CASSRRQTDQPQHF
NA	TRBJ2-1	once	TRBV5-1	TGCGCCAGCAGCTTGGGGGCCGGGTCCAGCTCCTACAATGAGCAGTTCTTC	CASSLGAGSSSYNEQFF
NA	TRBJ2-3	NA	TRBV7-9	TGTGCCAGCAGCTTGGGGGTGCGTGCTAGCACAGATACGCAGTATTTT	CASSLGVRASTDTQYF
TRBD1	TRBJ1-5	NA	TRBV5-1	TGCGCCAGCAGCTTGGGTGACAGGGTAAATCAGCCCCAGCATTTT	CASSLGDRVNQPQHF
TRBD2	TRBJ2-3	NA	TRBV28	TGTGCCAGCAGTCCAGCGGGAGAATCCTCCTATAGCACAGATACGCAGTATTTT	CASSPAGESSYSTDTQYF
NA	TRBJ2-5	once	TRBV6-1	TGTGCCAGCAGTGCCGGGGAGCATGAGACCCAGTACTTC	CASSAGEHETQYF
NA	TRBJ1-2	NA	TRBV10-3	TGTGCCATCAGTGGGACTTTCTATGGCTACACCTTC	CAISGTFYGYTF
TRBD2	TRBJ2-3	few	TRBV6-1	TGTGCCAGCAGTGAAGCGCTAGCGGGAGGAGGAGATACGCAGTATTTT	CASSEALAGGGDTQYF
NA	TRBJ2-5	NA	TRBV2	TGTGCCAGCAGTGAAGCGAGGTCAGGGGCCCAGTACTTC	CASSEARSGAQYF
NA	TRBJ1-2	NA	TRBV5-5	TGTGCCAGCAGCTTGTCGGTCGAGTCGGACTATGGCTACACCTTC	CASSLSVESDYGYTF
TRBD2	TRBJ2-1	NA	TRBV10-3	TGTGCCATCAGTGACCCAACTAGCGGGGACCCTTACAATGAGCAGTTCTTC	CAISDPTSGDPYNEQFF
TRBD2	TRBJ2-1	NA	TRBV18	TGTGCCAGCTCACCAATAAAACTAGCGGGAGGGCCTAATGAGCAGTTCTTC	CASSPIKLAGGPNEQFF
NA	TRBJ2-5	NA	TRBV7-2	TGTGCCAGCAGCCAAGGGAGAGAAGAGACCCAGTACTTC	CASSQGREETQYF
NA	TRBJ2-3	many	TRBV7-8	TGTGCCAGCAGCTTAGCGACTGTGAGGGCAGATACGCAGTATTTT	CASSLATVRADTQYF
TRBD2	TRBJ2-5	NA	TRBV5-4	TGTGCCAGCAGCTTTCTGTGGAATATCAGGGAGGGAGAGACCCAGTACTTC	CASSFLWNIREGETQYF